Listed below are T cell receptor beta chains from one sample, sequenced in a study of blood T cell repertoires in COVID-19. TCRdb keeps only in-frame clones here, not all; method: immunoSEQ multiplex PCR. The sample consists of 110,000 to 150,000 clones, roughly 90% of them appearing once. Specimen: PBMCs or T cells enriched from blood (not recorded which). These receptors were collected from a man aged 45-65 years who had recovered from COVID-19. Both conserved end residues are part of each CDR3. D genes are given only for firm matches. Clone size is shown for a subset of rows, as once, few, many or a class of expanded clone.

CASSYSGRFSYNEQFF,TGTGCCAGTAGTTATAGCGGGAGGTTCTCCTACAATGAGCAGTTCTTC,TRBV19,TRBJ2-1,TRBD2,NA
CASTQTIGESTF,TGCGCCAGCACCCAGACGATCGGGGAATCCACCTTC,TRBV5-1,TRBJ1-2,NA,once
CASSELAGVHEQFF,TGTGCCAGCAGTGAACTAGCGGGAGTGCATGAGCAGTTCTTC,TRBV2,TRBJ2-1,TRBD2,NA
CASSQGQTSGTSGRKFF,TGTGCCAGCAGCCAGGGACAGACCTCCGGGACTAGCGGGAGAAAGTTCTTC,TRBV7-8,TRBJ2-1,TRBD2,NA
CASSWTAVNTEAFF,TGCGCCAGCAGCTGGACAGCCGTGAACACTGAAGCTTTCTTT,TRBV5-1,TRBJ1-1,NA,NA
CASTRFNYGYTF,TGTGCCAGCACACGGTTTAACTATGGCTACACCTTC,TRBV28,TRBJ1-2,NA,NA
CASSSYDRGTGFFF,TGTGCCAGCAGCTCTTATGACCGGGGGACGGGGTTTTTTTTT,TRBV5-4,TRBJ1-1,NA,NA
CASSYVGRTTDTQYF,TGTGCCAGCAGTTACGTTGGGCGCACCACAGATACGCAGTATTTT,TRBV6-5,TRBJ2-3,NA,NA
CAWSQLRGRDEKLFF,TGTGCCTGGAGTCAACTAAGGGGGCGAGATGAAAAACTGTTTTTT,TRBV30,TRBJ1-4,TRBD1,NA
CASSDSRQGGEKLFF,TGTGCCAGCAGCGACTCGCGCCAGGGTGGAGAAAAACTGTTTTTT,TRBV11-3,TRBJ1-4,NA,NA
CASSTSGTGTDTQYF,TGCGCCAGCAGCACTAGCGGGACAGGGACAGATACGCAGTATTTT,TRBV5-1,TRBJ2-3,NA,once
CASSPSGQGWSNQPQHF,TGTGCCAGCTCACCCTCCGGACAGGGATGGAGCAATCAGCCCCAGCATTTT,TRBV18,TRBJ1-5,TRBD1,NA
CASSARDTGGHGELFF,TGTGCCAGCAGCGCTAGGGATACAGGGGGGCACGGGGAGCTGTTTTTT,TRBV7-2,TRBJ2-2,TRBD1,few
CASSLFGAGGGEPQHF,TGTGCCAGCAGCTTGTTCGGGGCAGGGGGCGGCGAGCCCCAGCATTTT,TRBV5-5,TRBJ1-5,TRBD1,NA
CASSWGVRNSPLHF,TGTGCCAGCAGTTGGGGCGTTCGTAATTCACCCCTCCACTTT,TRBV28,TRBJ1-6,NA,once
CASRTRGANEKLFF,TGTGCCAGCAGAACCAGGGGAGCTAATGAAAAACTGTTTTTT,TRBV2,TRBJ1-4,NA,once
CASSGDLGGPGDTEAFF,TGTGCCAGCAGCGGAGATCTGGGAGGGCCGGGGGACACTGAAGCTTTCTTT,TRBV9,TRBJ1-1,NA,NA
CASSLYRYYGYTF,TGTGCCAGCAGTTTATATAGATACTATGGCTACACCTTC,TRBV27,TRBJ1-2,NA,NA
CASSPNRDRAHGYTF,TGTGCCAGCAGCCCCAACCGGGACAGGGCCCATGGCTACACCTTC,TRBV11-2,TRBJ1-2,TRBD1,NA
CASSFSLAWDTGELFF,TGTGCCAGCAGCTTTAGCCTAGCGTGGGACACCGGGGAGCTGTTTTTT,TRBV7-2,TRBJ2-2,NA,NA
CASTQSGASNTEAFF,TGTGCCAGCACCCAAAGTGGGGCGAGTAACACTGAAGCTTTCTTT,TRBV28,TRBJ1-1,NA,NA
CASSIRRGASGANVLTF,TGTGCCAGTAGTATTCGTCGGGGGGCCTCTGGGGCCAACGTCCTGACTTTC,TRBV19,TRBJ2-6,NA,NA
CASSEFRGPGGYTF,TGTGCCAGCAGTGAATTTAGGGGGCCTGGTGGCTACACCTTC,TRBV25-1,TRBJ1-2,TRBD1,NA
CASSYAPLGPEAFF,TGTGCCAGCAGTTACGCCCCCTTGGGGCCTGAAGCTTTCTTT,TRBV6-5,TRBJ1-1,NA,once
CASSLGQGNTGELFF,TGTGCCAGCAGCTTAGGACAGGGGAACACCGGGGAGCTGTTTTTT,TRBV7-3,TRBJ2-2,TRBD1,few
CASSLTTALNSPLHF,TGTGCCAGCAGCTTAACGACAGCCCTTAATTCACCCCTCCACTTT,TRBV7-2,TRBJ1-6,NA,NA
CAISEREGGGQPQHF,TGTGCCATCAGTGAGCGGGAGGGGGGTGGTCAGCCCCAGCATTTT,TRBV10-3,TRBJ1-5,NA,NA
CAAGRERGYTF,TGTGCCGCAGGTAGAGAACGTGGCTACACCTTC,TRBV28,TRBJ1-2,NA,NA
CASKTGDTIYF,TGTGCCAGCAAGACAGGGGACACCATATATTTT,TRBV9,TRBJ1-3,TRBD1,NA
CASRPRGGPTVAKNIQYF,TGTGCCAGCAGACCCCGGGGGGGCCCGACAGTAGCCAAAAACATTCAGTACTTC,TRBV27,TRBJ2-4,TRBD2,NA
CASTIWGDQPQHF,TGTGCCAGTACGATCTGGGGAGATCAGCCCCAGCATTTT,TRBV19,TRBJ1-5,NA,NA
CASTLAGGNTGELFF,TGTGCCAGCACACTAGCGGGGGGGAACACCGGGGAGCTGTTTTTT,TRBV7-2,TRBJ2-2,TRBD2,few
CASSRGGTGGAGAQYF,TGTGCCAGCAGCAGGGGGGGGACAGGGGGCGCCGGGGCCCAGTACTTC,TRBV5-6,TRBJ2-5,TRBD1,NA
CASSLDRTSGRVYEQYF,TGCGCCAGCAGCTTGGACCGGACTAGCGGGAGGGTGTACGAGCAGTACTTC,TRBV5-1,TRBJ2-7,TRBD2,NA
CASSQQHMNYGYTF,TGCGCCAGCAGCCAGCAACACATGAACTATGGCTACACCTTC,TRBV4-3,TRBJ1-2,NA,NA
CASSLHRGGGNTIYF,TGTGCCAGCAGCTTACACAGGGGTGGTGGAAACACCATATATTTT,TRBV7-2,TRBJ1-3,TRBD1,NA
CASSQGMASGRGEQYF,TGCGCCAGCAGCCAAGGGATGGCTAGCGGGAGAGGCGAGCAGTACTTC,TRBV4-3,TRBJ2-7,TRBD2,NA
CASSTRGLAGPSSYNEQFF,TGTGCCAGCAGCACCAGGGGACTAGCGGGGCCGAGCTCCTACAATGAGCAGTTCTTC,TRBV7-2,TRBJ2-1,TRBD2,NA
CASSQDQTGPYGYTF,TGTGCCAGCAGCCAAGATCAGACAGGGCCTTATGGCTACACCTTC,TRBV3-1/TRBV3-2,TRBJ1-2,TRBD1,NA
CASSQKWNTEAFF,TGTGCCAGCAGCCAGAAGTGGAACACTGAAGCTTTCTTT,TRBV7-3,TRBJ1-1,NA,NA
CASRFSRSGYTF,TGTGCCAGCAGGTTCTCGCGGAGTGGCTACACCTTC,TRBV5-6,TRBJ1-2,NA,NA
CASSFLGGVETQYF,TGTGCCAGCAGTTTCCTCGGCGGGGTAGAGACCCAGTACTTC,TRBV28,TRBJ2-5,NA,NA
CASSSWDRRGEKLFF,TGTGCCAGCAGTAGCTGGGACAGGCGGGGAGAAAAACTGTTTTTT,TRBV27,TRBJ1-4,TRBD1,NA
CASSLYGAGARTDTQYF,TGTGCCAGCAGCTTATATGGAGCGGGGGCCCGCACAGATACGCAGTATTTT,TRBV11-2,TRBJ2-3,TRBD2,NA
CASGLDGYTEAFF,TGTGCTAGTGGTTTGGACGGGTACACTGAAGCTTTCTTT,TRBV12-5,TRBJ1-1,NA,NA
CASSSSRTGGEKLFF,TGTGCCAGCAGCTCAAGCCGAACAGGGGGTGAAAAACTGTTTTTT,TRBV11-1,TRBJ1-4,TRBD1,NA
CASSDSGTGGTEAFF,TGTGCCAGCAGTGACTCCGGGACAGGGGGAACTGAAGCTTTCTTT,TRBV6-4,TRBJ1-1,TRBD1,NA
CASSSTGDSPLHF,TGTGCCAGTAGTTCGACAGGGGATTCACCCCTCCACTTT,TRBV19,TRBJ1-6,TRBD1,NA
CATRGSEGRQETQYF,TGTGCCACCAGGGGTTCGGAGGGCCGACAAGAGACCCAGTACTTC,TRBV24-1,TRBJ2-5,NA,NA
CASSVTGISGNTIYF,TGCGCCAGCAGCGTAACAGGGATCTCTGGAAACACCATATATTTT,TRBV5-1,TRBJ1-3,NA,NA
CASSLVVAPPGAFF,TGTGCCAGCAGCTTAGTAGTGGCACCTCCAGGCGCTTTCTTT,TRBV7-2,TRBJ1-1,NA,NA
CASSTSGQTSNQPQHF,TGTGCCAGTAGTACCTCAGGACAGACTAGCAATCAGCCCCAGCATTTT,TRBV19,TRBJ1-5,NA,NA
CASSSDSYEQYF,TGTGCCAGCAGTTCCGACAGCTACGAGCAGTACTTC,TRBV28,TRBJ2-7,NA,NA
CASSLGDRPIYGYTF,TGTGCCAGCAGTTTGGGGGACAGGCCTATCTATGGCTACACCTTC,TRBV27,TRBJ1-2,TRBD1,NA
CASSVDQATNEKLFF,TGCGCCAGCAGCGTCGACCAGGCGACTAATGAAAAACTGTTTTTT,TRBV5-1,TRBJ1-4,NA,NA
CASSLTRGYEAFF,TGTGCCAGCAGCCTCACGCGAGGGTATGAAGCTTTCTTT,TRBV11-2,TRBJ1-1,NA,NA
CASSPPGSRQPQHF,TGTGCCAGCTCACCACCGGGGAGCAGGCAGCCCCAGCATTTT,TRBV18,TRBJ1-5,NA,NA
CAISDRGGYNEQFF,TGTGCCATCAGTGACCGGGGAGGCTACAATGAGCAGTTCTTC,TRBV10-3,TRBJ2-1,NA,NA